One sample yielded the 15 T cell receptor beta chains listed below, sequenced in a study of OX40 agonist ivuxolimab in advanced cancers. Library preparation employed the immunoSEQ multiplex PCR assay. Imported from immuneACCESS, the table was reduced by TCRdb to in-frame sequences with V and J called. These copies leave out some clones; in studies compared against another copy, an unresolved V gene accounts for under half, and the cause of the remainder is not known. This sample gives tens of thousands of clones in total; about 77% of them show up just once. Around 1.6% of the sample is in the top ten clones. Sequences were derived from CD4+ or CD8+ T cells sorted from blood, sampled in a trial of the OX40 agonist ivuxolimab. These receptor sequences come from an adult with an advanced solid tumor such as melanoma, head and neck, liver or kidney cancer.

V usage is TRBV7-9 and J usage is TRBJ2-3; 8 bases are a match to TRBD2. Looked up from germline, CDR1 is SEHNR and CDR2 is FQNEAQ (reference sequence). The CDR3 consists of 15 residues. The V and J ends lost 5 bases and 2 bases, in that order; junction bases with no gene match: 6. The CDR3 sequence: CASSLTSGLTDTQYF. CDR3 bases: TGTGCCAGCAGCCTTACTAGCGGTCTCACAGATACGCAGTATTTT.

The chain has TRBV30 and TRBJ2-5; D ambiguous. This CDR3 is built from 12 residues. Trimming stripped 5 bases from V and 5 bases from J, with 12 bases between. Germline CDR1 reads GTSNPN; CDR2 reads SVGIG (reference sequence). The CDR3 coding sequence is TGTGCCTGGGGAAGATATCGGGAGACCCAGTACTTC. Encoded protein: CAWGRYRETQYF. Drawing the rest from reference TRBV30 and TRBJ2-5, the complete variable domain is SQTIHQWPATLVQPVGSPLSLECTVEGTSNPNLYWYRQAAGRGLQLLFYSVGIGQISSEVPQNLSASRPQDRQFILSSKKLLLSDSGFYLCAWGRYRETQYFGPGTRLLVL.

The gene calls are TRBV11-2 and TRBJ2-3, with D hard to call. CDR3 length: 13 amino acids. Trimming left V 1 base short and J 3 bases short, with 5 bases between. Germline lookup yields CDR1 SGHAT and CDR2 FQNNGV. The chain's CDR3 is CASSLGGTDTQYF. The CDR3 nucleotides read TGTGCCAGCAGCTTAGGGGGAACAGATACGCAGTATTTT.

The genes are TRBV7-3 and TRBJ2-3; the match to TRBD2 covers 7 bases. CDR1 and CDR2 from the germline V gene are SGHTA and FQGTGA. This CDR3 has 14 residues. Trimming at V came to 2 bases and at J to 5 bases, leaving 4 bases not matched to a gene. The CDR3 DNA sequence: TGTGCCAGCAGCTTACTCAGCGGGGAAGATACGCAGTATTTT. Translation gives CASSLLSGEDTQYF.

This chain uses TRBV10-3 with TRBJ2-1, with D uncertain. V was trimmed by 5 bases and J by 3 bases, leaving 11 bases between them. The germline V gene has CDR1 ENHRY and CDR2 SYGVKD. This CDR3 spans 14 amino acids. The CDR3 loop reads CAISKQFGYNEQFF. The CDR3, as DNA: TGTGCCATCAGTAAGCAATTCGGCTACAATGAGCAGTTCTTC.

The CDR3 protein is CASKIEFWRANAGELFF. The CDR3 DNA reads as TGTGCCAGTAAAATTGAATTTTGGAGGGCCAATGCCGGGGAGCTGTTTTTT. The chain has TRBV19 and TRBJ2-2; weak D call: TRBD2 (6 bases). The CDR3 has 17 residues. Germline assignment: CDR1 LNHDA and CDR2 SQIVND (reference sequence). Deletions cut 7 bases from V and 6 bases from J, with 24 bases between.

This sequence joins TRBV19 and TRBJ1-2; 10 nucleotides line up with TRBD1. CDR3 length: 13 residues. CDR1 is LNHDA, CDR2 SQIVND, per germline (reference sequence). Unmatched junction bases numbered 3, after V lost 7 bases and J lost 4 bases. CDR3 amino acids: CASTDRGPYGYTF. The DNA for the CDR3 is TGTGCCAGTACTGACAGGGGGCCCTATGGCTACACCTTC.

The chain employs TRBV5-4 and TRBJ2-7; perhaps TRBD2 as D (5 bases). Germline CDR1 SGHNT, CDR2 YYREEE (reference sequence). The CDR3 spans 14 residues. The germline V and J ends were trimmed by 4 bases and 6 bases, with 17 bases remaining between them. CDR3 in amino acids: CASSPNPRDAEQYF. The CDR3 DNA sequence: TGTGCCAGCAGCCCGAACCCTCGGGATGCCGAGCAGTACTTC.

The rearrangement links TRBV7-9 to TRBJ2-2; a weak D match, TRBD1 (6 bases). This CDR3 is 15 amino acids long. Trimming left V 3 bases short and J 5 bases short, with 13 bases between. Germline V gives CDR1 SEHNR, CDR2 FQNEAQ (reference sequence). The DNA for the CDR3 is TGTGCCAGCAGCTTTAACGCAGGGGCTACCGGGGAGCTGTTTTTT. It specifies CASSFNAGATGELFF.

The rearrangement joins TRBV5-1 to TRBJ2-7, with TRBD1 as a possible D gene (5 bases). V was trimmed by 0 bases and J by 6 bases, leaving 10 bases between them. Germline CDR1 is SGHRS and CDR2 is YFSETQ. The CDR3 is made up of 13 amino acids. The CDR3 spells CASSLGSGREQYF. The CDR3 region has the DNA TGCGCCAGCAGCTTGGGATCAGGGCGCGAGCAGTACTTC.

In the case of this clone: At one end, the junction sequence differs from germline, possibly due to a read error. The chain couples TRBV7-7 to TRBJ2-5; the D gene is possibly TRBD1 (6 bases). The CDR3 covers 13 residues. The V gene's germline CDR1 is SSHAT and CDR2 FNYEAQ (reference sequence). Written as DNA, the CDR3 is TGTGCTAGCAGCTTAGGACAGTGGGAGACCCAGTACTTC. As protein: CASSLGQWETQYF.

The rearrangement uses TRBV4-2 and TRBJ1-2; D is unclear. From germline, CDR1 is LGHNA and CDR2 YNFKEQ. The V gene lost 2 bases and the J gene lost 4 bases, with 17 bases spanning the gap. The length of the CDR3 is 16 residues. This chain's CDR3 is CASSQSGREALYGYTF. CDR3 nucleotide sequence: TGTGCCAGCAGCCAAAGCGGAAGGGAGGCCCTCTATGGCTACACCTTC.

V is TRBV29-1 and J is TRBJ2-3; D tentatively reads TRBD1 or TRBD2 (5 bases each). Per the germline V gene, CDR1 is SQVTM and CDR2 is ANQGSEA. The CDR3 runs 14 residues. The V gene lost 7 bases and the J gene lost 4 bases, with 18 bases spanning the gap. The CDR3 region is CSAQRERGADTQYF. CDR3 coding DNA: TGCAGCGCTCAAAGGGAGAGGGGCGCAGATACGCAGTATTTT.

V and J are TRBV2 and TRBJ2-1; tentative D call: TRBD2 (6 bases). CDR3 length: 14 amino acids. V was shortened by 8 bases and J by 0 bases, with 11 bases between the two germline ends. Germline-derived CDR1 and CDR2 are SNHLY and FYNNEI. Here the CDR3 DNA reads TGTGCCAGCGTCCGGGAGAGCTCCTACAATGAGCAGTTCTTC. This codes for CASVRESSYNEQFF. Together with reference TRBV2 and TRBJ2-1, the CDR3 gives the full variable domain: EPEVTQTPSHQVTQMGQEVILRCVPISNHLYFYWYRQILGQKVEFLVSFYNNEISEKSEIFDDQFSVERPDGSNFTLKIRSTKLEDSAMYFCASVRESSYNEQFFGPGTRLTVL.

The chain combines TRBV18 with TRBJ1-4, with TRBD1 matching over 8 bases. Trimming at V came to 3 bases and at J to 8 bases, leaving 8 bases not matched to a gene. The CDR3 is 15 amino acids. In germline, CDR1 is KGHSH, CDR2 LQKENI. As DNA, the CDR3 is TGTGCCAGCTCACCTGGACAGGGAGGAGAGGAAAAACTGTTTTTT. This encodes CASSPGQGGEEKLFF.